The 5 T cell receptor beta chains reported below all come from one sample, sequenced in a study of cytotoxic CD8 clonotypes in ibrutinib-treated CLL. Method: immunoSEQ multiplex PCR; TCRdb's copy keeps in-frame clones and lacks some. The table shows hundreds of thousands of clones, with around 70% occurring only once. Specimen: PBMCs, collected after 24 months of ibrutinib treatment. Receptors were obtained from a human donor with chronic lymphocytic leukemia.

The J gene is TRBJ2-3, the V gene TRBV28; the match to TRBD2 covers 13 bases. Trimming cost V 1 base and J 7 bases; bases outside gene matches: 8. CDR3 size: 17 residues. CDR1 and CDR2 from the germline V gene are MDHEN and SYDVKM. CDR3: CASSLSLLAGGGNTQYF. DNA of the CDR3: TGTGCCAGCAGTTTATCCTTACTAGCGGGAGGGGGAAATACGCAGTATTTT.

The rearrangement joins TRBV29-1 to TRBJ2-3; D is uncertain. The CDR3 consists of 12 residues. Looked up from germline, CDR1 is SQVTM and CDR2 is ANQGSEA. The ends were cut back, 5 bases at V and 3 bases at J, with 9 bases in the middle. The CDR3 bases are TGCAGCGTTCCCCGACGGACAGATACGCAGTATTTT. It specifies CSVPRRTDTQYF.

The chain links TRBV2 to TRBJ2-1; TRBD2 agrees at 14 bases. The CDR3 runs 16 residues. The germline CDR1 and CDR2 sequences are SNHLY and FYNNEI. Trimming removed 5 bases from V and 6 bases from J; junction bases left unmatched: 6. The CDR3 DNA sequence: TGTGCCAGCAGTACCGGGACTAGCGGGAGTTCCAATGAGCAGTTCTTC. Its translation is CASSTGTSGSSNEQFF.

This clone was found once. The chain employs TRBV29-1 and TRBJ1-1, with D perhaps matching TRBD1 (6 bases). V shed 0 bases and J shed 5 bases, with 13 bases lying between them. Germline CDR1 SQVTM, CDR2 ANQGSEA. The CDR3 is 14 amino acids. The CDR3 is CSVEDHRARTEAFF. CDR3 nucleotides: TGCAGCGTTGAAGACCACAGGGCTAGGACTGAAGCTTTCTTT. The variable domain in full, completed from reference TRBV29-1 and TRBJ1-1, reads SAVISQKPSRDICQRGTSLTIQCQVDSQVTMMFWYRQQPGQSLTLIATANQGSEATYESGFVIDKFPISRPNLTFSTLTVSNMSPEDSSIYLCSVEDHRARTEAFFGQGTRLTVV.

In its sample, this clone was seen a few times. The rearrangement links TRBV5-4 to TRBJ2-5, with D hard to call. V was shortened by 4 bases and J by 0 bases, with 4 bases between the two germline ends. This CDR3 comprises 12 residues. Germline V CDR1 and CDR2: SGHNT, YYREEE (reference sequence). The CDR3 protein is CASSLNQETQYF. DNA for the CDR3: TGTGCCAGCAGCCTGAACCAAGAGACCCAGTACTTC.